This T cell receptor (beta chain) was profiled in a study of post-analysis software for immune sequencing data. Unique molecular identifiers featured in each of the TCR beta cDNA libraries. MiXCR, run by TCRdb on the PCR reads, gives a single entry per CDR3 protein. The sample shows fewer than 850,000 distinct CDR3 sequences, roughly 46% of them seen only once. General study findings and limits: Relative to controls, patients had five TRBV segments at higher frequency, with TRBV5-6, TRBV5-1 and TRBV20-1 among these.

On this clonotype itself: Its antigen is undetermined.

This CDR3 region has 14 residues. Germline assignment: CDR1 DFQATT and CDR2 SNEGSKA (reference sequence). V lost 6 bases, J lost 6 bases, and 20 bases lay in between. What was sequenced was blood. This clonotype was obtained from a girl under 18 with multiple sclerosis. This rearrangement joins TRBV20-1 to TRBJ1-2; D possibly corresponds to TRBD1 (5 bases). The CDR3, as DNA: TGCAGTGCCCCGGGGCCGGGAGGGACGAATGGCTACACCTTC. The encoded protein is CSAPGPGGTNGYTF.